The T cell receptor beta chain described here comes from a study of T-cell reconstitution after alpha-beta-depleted transplantation in children. General study findings and limits: Newly made T cells mostly supplied T-cell counts and diversity one year after transplant. By about two months after transplant, alpha-beta T cells reportedly arose from several hundred graft clones that had expanded.

In regard to this clonotype: Its antigen is unidentified.

The TCRbeta library was prepared with unique molecular identifiers. Using its own MiXCR run on the PCR reads, TCRdb lists one record per CDR3 protein. The data contain about a million distinct CDR3 sequences, about 26% of them seen just once; the ten biggest clones take up roughly 31%. The CDR3 spans 15 residues. Per germline, CDR1 DFQATT and CDR2 SNEGSKA (reference sequence). Trimming cost V 6 bases and J 0 bases, with 15 bases left between them. The input for sequencing was PBMCs, mostly from graft donor cells, taken 360 days after TCRalphabeta/CD19-depleted stem cell transplant. This receptor was identified in a boy younger than two who had a stem cell transplant for SCID, so the T cells may come from the graft donor. The rearrangement joins TRBV20-1 to TRBJ1-5, with unresolved D. CDR3 sequence: CSAGRASLSNQPQHF. The CDR3 DNA reads TGCAGTGCGGGAAGGGCATCTCTTAGCAATCAGCCCCAGCATTTT.